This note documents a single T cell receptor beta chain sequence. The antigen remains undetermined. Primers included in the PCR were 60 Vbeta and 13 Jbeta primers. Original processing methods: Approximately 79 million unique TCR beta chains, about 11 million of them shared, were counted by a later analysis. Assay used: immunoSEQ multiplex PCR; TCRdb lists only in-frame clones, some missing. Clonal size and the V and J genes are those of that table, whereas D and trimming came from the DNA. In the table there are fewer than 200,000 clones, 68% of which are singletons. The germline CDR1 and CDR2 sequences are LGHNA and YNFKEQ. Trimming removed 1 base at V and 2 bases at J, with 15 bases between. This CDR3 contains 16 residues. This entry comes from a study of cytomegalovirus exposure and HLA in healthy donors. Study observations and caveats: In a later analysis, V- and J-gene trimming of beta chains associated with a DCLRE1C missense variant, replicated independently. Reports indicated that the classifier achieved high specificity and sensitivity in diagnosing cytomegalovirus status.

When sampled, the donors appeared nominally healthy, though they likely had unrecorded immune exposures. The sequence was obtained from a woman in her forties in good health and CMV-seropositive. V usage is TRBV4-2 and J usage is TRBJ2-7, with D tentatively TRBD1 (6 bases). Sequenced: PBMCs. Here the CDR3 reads CASSQGPDRSTYEQYF. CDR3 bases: TGTGCCAGCAGCCAAGGACCTGACAGGTCTACCTACGAGCAGTACTTC.